These 25 T cell receptor beta chains came from one sample sequenced in a study of vaccination and CD4 T cells after COVID-19. The treatment: approximately nine-day PBMC culture with coronavirus spike peptide pools or control peptides (ViraFEST assay). With the Oncomine TCR Beta short-read assay, DNA from cultured CD4+ T cells was sequenced. Via MiXCR, TCRdb re-called the PCR reads, giving one row per CDR3 protein. This sample has 20,000 to 30,000 distinct CDR3 sequences, with around 64% found just once. These receptors' targets are unknown. Sequences were derived from CD4+ T cells from blood, cultured in vitro, sampled after SARS-CoV-2 vaccination. These receptors were collected from a human donor who received a COVID-19 vaccine.

This clonotype was detected only a few times. CDR3 loop: CSAREAGAAGGYTF. In DNA form, the CDR3 reads TGCAGTGCTAGAGAAGCGGGGGCAGCAGGAGGCTACACCTTC. V gene TRBV20-1 combines with J gene TRBJ1-2, with D perhaps matching TRBD1 (6 bases). There are 14 residues in the CDR3. V was cut by 0 bases and J by 8 bases, with 16 bases left in between. Germline V gene data show CDR1 as DFQATT and CDR2 as SNEGSKA (reference sequence).

The CDR3 region is CASSEAGRGAYNEQFF. The CDR3 bases are TGTGCCAGCAGTGAAGCTGGCAGGGGTGCCTACAATGAGCAGTTCTTC. V is TRBV2 and J is TRBJ2-1; maybe TRBD1 (6 bases). V shed 0 bases and J shed 2 bases, with 11 bases lying between them. Germline CDR1 reads SNHLY; CDR2 reads FYNNEI. The CDR3 totals 16 residues.

The table lists this clonotype with a count of one. The chain couples TRBV6-1 to TRBJ2-7; D is tentatively TRBD1 or TRBD2 (6 bases each). CDR3 size: 16 residues. V shed 2 bases and J shed 0 bases, with 14 bases lying between them. From germline, CDR1 is MNHNS and CDR2 SASEGT. DNA of the CDR3: TGTGCCAGCAGTGAAAGGGGGGCAGTCAGCTCCTACGAGCAGTACTTC. Its translation is CASSERGAVSSYEQYF.

The rearrangement joins TRBV19 to TRBJ2-5; TRBD2 matches at 7 bases. The CDR3 covers 18 residues. Per germline, CDR1 LNHDA and CDR2 SQIVND (reference sequence). With V trimmed by 2 bases and J by 3 bases, 15 bases remained unmatched. The CDR3 is CASSISPPGGGREETQYF. CDR3 sequence (DNA): TGTGCCAGTAGTATATCCCCCCCCGGGGGAGGGCGGGAAGAGACCCAGTACTTC.

This clonotype was observed once. The chain employs TRBV7-2 and TRBJ2-5; 8 bases align to TRBD1. The CDR3 spans 20 residues. The junction had 20 bases not matched to a gene; V was cut back by 3 bases and J by 2 bases. Per the germline V gene, CDR1 is SGHTA and CDR2 is FQGNSA. CDR3 amino acids: CASSFLPPGGPHGKQETQYF. The CDR3 coding sequence is TGTGCCAGCAGCTTTCTGCCTCCAGGGGGCCCCCACGGGAAACAAGAGACCCAGTACTTC.

The rearrangement uses TRBV20-1 and TRBJ2-4; 16 nucleotides line up with TRBD2. CDR1 is DFQATT, CDR2 SNEGSKA, per germline (reference sequence). The length of the CDR3 is 17 residues. Losses at the gene ends were 1 base for V and 7 bases for J; bases not matched to a gene: 7. The CDR3 reads CSARVGTSGGEGNIQYF. The CDR3 DNA reads TGCAGTGCTAGAGTCGGGACTAGCGGGGGGGAAGGGAACATTCAGTACTTC.

This clonotype was counted a few times. J is TRBJ2-3 and V is TRBV5-6; D tentatively fits TRBD1 or TRBD2 (5 bases each). Germline-derived CDR1 and CDR2 are SGHDT and YYEEEE. The V gene lost 2 bases and the J gene lost 6 bases, with 16 bases spanning the gap. CDR3 size: 15 residues. In DNA form, the CDR3 reads TGTGCCAGCAGCTTACGGGGCCTTTCCATCGATACGCAGTATTTT. This translates into CASSLRGLSIDTQYF.

This clonotype is judged large. The chain employs TRBV18 and TRBJ1-1; possibly TRBD1 for D (5 bases). CDR1 is KGHSH, CDR2 LQKENI, per germline. Trimming shortened V by 1 base and J by 1 base, and 13 bases separated the two germline ends. This CDR3 region has 16 residues. CDR3: CASSPLGGVWNTEAFF. In DNA, the CDR3 is TGTGCCAGCTCACCACTAGGAGGGGTTTGGAACACTGAAGCTTTCTTT.

V is TRBV6-1 and J is TRBJ2-5; no clear D gene. The CDR3 sequence is 12 residues long. The germline V gene encodes CDR1 MNHNS and CDR2 SASEGT. Trimming left V 5 bases short and J 4 bases short, with 8 bases between. CDR3: CASSKVGETQYF. Written as DNA, the CDR3 is TGTGCCAGCAGTAAGGTCGGAGAGACCCAGTACTTC.

V usage is TRBV7-6 and J usage is TRBJ2-5; D not certain. V dropped 2 bases and J dropped 4 bases, with 8 bases sitting between them. The germline gives CDR1 SGHVS, CDR2 FNYEAQ. The CDR3 spans 13 residues. The DNA for the CDR3 is TGTGCCAGCAGCTTATTGAGTAGAGAGACCCAGTACTTC. Translated, it gives CASSLLSRETQYF.

In its sample, this clonotype was seen once. V is TRBV19 and J is TRBJ1-2; 7 bases match TRBD1. The CDR3 contains 16 residues. From germline, CDR1 is LNHDA and CDR2 SQIVND (reference sequence). Trimming at V came to 5 bases and at J to 3 bases, leaving 12 bases not matched to a gene. CDR3 bases: TGTGCCAGTAGTGCCTCAGTTGGCAGGGGGGACTATGGCTACACCTTC. Its translation is CASSASVGRGDYGYTF.

This clonotype was picked up a small number of times. The chain's CDR3 is CSALPGQGYNSPLHF. CDR3 nucleotides: TGCAGTGCTTTACCGGGACAGGGATATAATTCACCCCTCCACTTT. The chain employs TRBV20-1 and TRBJ1-6, with 9 positions matching TRBD1. Germline CDR1 is DFQATT and CDR2 is SNEGSKA (reference sequence). Losses at the gene ends were 5 bases for V and 4 bases for J; bases not matched to a gene: 6. The CDR3 extends over 15 amino acids.

The V and J genes are TRBV20-1 and TRBJ1-2; unclear D gene. The CDR3 consists of 13 residues. Germline-derived CDR1 and CDR2 are DFQATT and SNEGSKA (reference sequence). Deletions cut 6 bases from V and 4 bases from J, with 15 bases between. The CDR3 DNA sequence: TGCAGTGCCCTGTCCGGACGGACCTATGGCTACACCTTC. Amino acids: CSALSGRTYGYTF.

This clonotype was observed once. The gene calls are TRBV19 and TRBJ1-5; no firm D call. The CDR3 is 17 residues long. Trimming shortened V by 3 bases and J by 2 bases, and 17 bases separated the two germline ends. Germline CDR1 is LNHDA and CDR2 is SQIVND (reference sequence). The CDR3 DNA is TGTGCCAGTAGTATTTATGTCGGGGAAATGCGCAATCAGCCCCAGCATTTT. It specifies CASSIYVGEMRNQPQHF.

V and J are TRBV15 and TRBJ1-1, with TRBD1 matching 7 bases. Germline loops: CDR1 LNHNV, CDR2 YYDKDF (reference sequence). With 4 bases clipped from V and 2 bases from J, the junction kept 10 bases outside the gene matches. The CDR3 is made up of 16 amino acids. CDR3 protein: CATSIRMGQPNTEAFF. In DNA, the CDR3 is TGTGCCACCAGCATACGGATGGGACAGCCAAACACTGAAGCTTTCTTT.

This clonotype occurred a few times. V and J are TRBV29-1 and TRBJ1-2; D possibly corresponds to TRBD1 (6 bases). V was trimmed by 3 bases and J by 4 bases, leaving 15 bases between them. CDR1 SQVTM and CDR2 ANQGSEA come from the germline V gene. This CDR3 region has 14 residues. CDR3 residues: CSVDGMGGGYGYTF. The CDR3 DNA sequence: TGCAGCGTTGATGGGATGGGGGGCGGCTATGGCTACACCTTC.

The rearrangement links TRBV6-2 or TRBV6-3 to TRBJ2-7; D is perhaps TRBD2 (7 bases). V was clipped by 1 base and J by 2 bases, with 12 bases between them. This CDR3 comprises 15 residues. Per germline, CDR1 MNHEY and CDR2 SVGEGT. The CDR3, as DNA: TGTGCCAGCAGTTACTGGGGGGGGGGCCCCTACGAGCAGTACTTC. Its protein product is CASSYWGGGPYEQYF.

This chain links TRBV30 with TRBJ1-6; possibly TRBD1 for D (5 bases). The germline CDR1 and CDR2 sequences are GTSNPN and SVGIG (reference sequence). This CDR3 comprises 15 residues. Trimming removed 2 bases from V and 2 bases from J, with 10 bases in between. The CDR3 loop reads CAWSLPGAYNSPLHF. The DNA of the CDR3 is TGTGCCTGGAGTCTGCCGGGGGCCTATAATTCACCCCTCCACTTT. The whole variable domain, filled in from reference TRBV30 and TRBJ1-6, reads SQTIHQWPATLVQPVGSPLSLECTVEGTSNPNLYWYRQAAGRGLQLLFYSVGIGQISSEVPQNLSASRPQDRQFILSSKKLLLSDSGFYLCAWSLPGAYNSPLHFGNGTRLTVT.

The rearrangement uses TRBV2 and TRBJ1-1; D is ambiguous. V was clipped by 3 bases and J by 8 bases, with 10 bases between them. In germline, CDR1 is SNHLY, CDR2 FYNNEI. The CDR3 runs 12 residues. This CDR3 is CASSDERTEAFF. The CDR3 nucleotides read TGTGCCAGCAGTGACGAGCGGACCGAAGCTTTCTTT.

The chain joins TRBV7-8 to TRBJ2-5; TRBD2 agrees at 8 bases. Per the germline V gene, CDR1 is SGHVS and CDR2 is FQNEAQ. The CDR3 spans 15 residues. The junction had 11 bases not matched to a gene; V was cut back by 7 bases and J by 4 bases. CDR3 nucleotides: TGTGCCAGCACCCCCACCCCCGGGGGGGCAGAGACCCAGTACTTC. Residues: CASTPTPGGAETQYF.

The gene calls are TRBV7-2 and TRBJ2-7, with TRBD2 matching over 8 bases. This CDR3 region has 14 residues. V lost 0 bases, J lost 7 bases, and 5 bases stayed unmatched. CDR1 and CDR2 from the germline V gene are SGHTA and FQGNSA. CDR3 residues: CASSLAGTRREQYF. As DNA, the CDR3 is TGTGCCAGCAGCTTAGCAGGGACTAGGCGAGAGCAGTACTTC. Complete variable domain (other parts from reference TRBV7-2 and TRBJ2-7): GAGVSQSPSNKVTEKGKDVELRCDPISGHTALYWYRQSLGQGLEFLIYFQGNSAPDKSGLPSDRFSAERTGGSVSTLTIQRTQQEDSAVYLCASSLAGTRREQYFGPGTRLTVT.

The table lists this clonotype with a few counts. The chain carries TRBV7-9 and TRBJ2-3; maybe TRBD1 (5 bases). Per the germline V gene, CDR1 is SEHNR and CDR2 is FQNEAQ (reference sequence). Deletions cut 5 bases from V and 0 bases from J, with 27 bases between. The CDR3 has 20 residues. The CDR3 protein is CASSTSFTPLWRTSTDTQYF. CDR3 nucleotides: TGTGCCAGCAGCACCTCCTTTACCCCCCTATGGCGGACAAGCACAGATACGCAGTATTTT. Full variable domain (outside the CDR3, taken from reference TRBV7-9 and TRBJ2-3): DTGVSQNPRHKITKRGQNVTFRCDPISEHNRLYWYRQTLGQGPEFLTYFQNEAQLEKSRLLSDRFSAERPKGSFSTLEIQRTEQGDSAMYLCASSTSFTPLWRTSTDTQYFGPGTRLTVL.

This chain connects TRBV7-8 to TRBJ2-7; a weak D match, TRBD1 (5 bases). Germline V lookup: CDR1 SGHVS, CDR2 FQNEAQ. V was trimmed by 4 bases and J by 3 bases, leaving 13 bases between them. This CDR3 is built from 14 residues. The CDR3 sequence is CASSSQGNGYEQYF. The CDR3 DNA follows: TGTGCCAGCAGCTCTCAGGGAAATGGCTACGAGCAGTACTTC. Full variable domain (missing parts from reference TRBV7-8 and TRBJ2-7): GAGVSQSPRYKVAKRGQDVALRCDPISGHVSLFWYQQALGQGPEFLTYFQNEAQLDKSGLPSDRFFAERPEGSVSTLKIQRTQQEDSAVYLCASSSQGNGYEQYFGPGTRLTVT.

The chain recombines TRBV12-3 or TRBV12-4 with TRBJ2-2; D unresolved. CDR3 length: 12 residues. V was pared by 3 bases and J by 8 bases, with 7 bases between. The CDR3 DNA reads as TGTGCCAGCAGTTTTTCCTCGGGGGAGCTGTTTTTT. The encoded protein is CASSFSSGELFF.

The chain joins TRBV24-1 to TRBJ2-5, with TRBD2 matching over 7 bases. Unmatched junction bases numbered 13, after V lost 5 bases and J lost 5 bases. The CDR3 length is 16 residues. CDR1 and CDR2 (germline): KGHDR, SFDVKD. The CDR3 region has the DNA TGTGCCACCAGTGGGGGGGGGAACAGGATAGGGGAGACCCAGTACTTC. This gives the protein CATSGGGNRIGETQYF.